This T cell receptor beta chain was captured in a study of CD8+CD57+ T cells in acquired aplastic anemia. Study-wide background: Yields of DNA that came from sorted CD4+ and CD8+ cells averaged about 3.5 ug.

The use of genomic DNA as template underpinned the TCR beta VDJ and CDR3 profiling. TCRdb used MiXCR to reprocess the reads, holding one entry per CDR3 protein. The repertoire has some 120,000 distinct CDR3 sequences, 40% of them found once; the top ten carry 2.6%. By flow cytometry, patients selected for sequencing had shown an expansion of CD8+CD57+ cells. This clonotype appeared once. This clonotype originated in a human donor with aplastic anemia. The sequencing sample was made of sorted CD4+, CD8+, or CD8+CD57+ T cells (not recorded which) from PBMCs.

CDR3 DNA sequence: TGTGCCAGCAGCTTAGACAGGACTAATGGCTACACCTTC. It is translated as CASSLDRTNGYTF. The rearrangement uses TRBV7-8 and TRBJ1-2, with D perhaps TRBD1 (5 bases). CDR1 is SGHVS and CDR2 is FQNEAQ in the germline V gene. The CDR3 runs to 13 residues. Between the trimmed V and J ends, which lost 1 base and 6 bases, there was a span of 9 bases.